The present T cell receptor beta chain was sequenced within a study of quantifying T cell responses using KT2 cells. At the level of the study: TCR alpha and beta constant-region primers primed reverse transcription of RNA.

As concerns this clonotype: Its antigen is as yet unknown.

Study-level results: Input KT2 cell number predicted KT2 alpha and beta sequence counts linearly over several orders of magnitude.

Each cDNA got a UMI-containing oligo ligated at its 3' end. First-round PCR used three to four cycles and beta primers RC1.1 and RC1.2 covering TRBC1 and TRBC2. TCRdb re-called the UMI-ligation and nested PCR reads with MiXCR, one entry per CDR3 protein. The data show 25,000 to 40,000 distinct CDR3 sequences, about a tenth seen once. The sequence came from a human donor. Sequenced input: PBMCs spiked with cells of the T cell clone KT2.

The CDR3 sequence: CASSQEDRGSGYTF. CDR3 bases: TGTGCCAGCAGCCAAGAGGACAGGGGCTCTGGCTACACCTTC. The rearrangement links TRBV3-1 to TRBJ1-2; 9 nucleotides line up with TRBD1. The CDR3 is 14 residues long. The ends lost 0 bases at V and 7 bases at J; junction bases unmatched: 3. The germline V gene encodes CDR1 LGHDT and CDR2 YNNKEL (reference sequence).